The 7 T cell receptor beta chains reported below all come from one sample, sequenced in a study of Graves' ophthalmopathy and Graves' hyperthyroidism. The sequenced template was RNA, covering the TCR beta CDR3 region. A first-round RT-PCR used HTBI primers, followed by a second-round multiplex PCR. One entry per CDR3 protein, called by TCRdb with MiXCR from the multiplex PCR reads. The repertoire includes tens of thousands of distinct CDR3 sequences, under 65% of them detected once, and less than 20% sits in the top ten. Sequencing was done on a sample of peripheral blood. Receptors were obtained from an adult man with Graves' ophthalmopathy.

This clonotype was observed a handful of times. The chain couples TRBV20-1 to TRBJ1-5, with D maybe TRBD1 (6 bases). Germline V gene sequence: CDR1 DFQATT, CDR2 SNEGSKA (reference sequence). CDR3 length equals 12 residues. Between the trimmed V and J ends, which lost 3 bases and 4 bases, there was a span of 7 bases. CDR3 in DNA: TGCAGTGCTAGGCAGGGGAATCAGCCCCAGCATTTT. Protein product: CSARQGNQPQHF.

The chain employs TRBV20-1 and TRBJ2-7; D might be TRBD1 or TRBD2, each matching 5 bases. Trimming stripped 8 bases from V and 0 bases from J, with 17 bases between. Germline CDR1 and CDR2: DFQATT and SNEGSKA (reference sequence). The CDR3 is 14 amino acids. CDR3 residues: CSTGHRDASYEQYF. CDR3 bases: TGCAGTACCGGACACCGGGACGCCTCCTACGAGCAGTACTTC.

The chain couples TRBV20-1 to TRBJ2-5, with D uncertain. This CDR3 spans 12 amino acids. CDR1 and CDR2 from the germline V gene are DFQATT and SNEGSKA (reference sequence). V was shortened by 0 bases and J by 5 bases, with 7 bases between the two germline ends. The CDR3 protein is CSARDPWETQYF. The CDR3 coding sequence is TGCAGTGCTAGAGATCCCTGGGAGACCCAGTACTTC.

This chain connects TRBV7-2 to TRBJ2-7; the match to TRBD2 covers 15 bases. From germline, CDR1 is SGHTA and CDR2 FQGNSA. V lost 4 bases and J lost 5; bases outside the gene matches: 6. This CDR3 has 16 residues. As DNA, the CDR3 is TGTGCCAGCAGCTCTGGACTAGCGGGAGGGCCCGACGAGCAGTACTTC. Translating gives CASSSGLAGGPDEQYF.

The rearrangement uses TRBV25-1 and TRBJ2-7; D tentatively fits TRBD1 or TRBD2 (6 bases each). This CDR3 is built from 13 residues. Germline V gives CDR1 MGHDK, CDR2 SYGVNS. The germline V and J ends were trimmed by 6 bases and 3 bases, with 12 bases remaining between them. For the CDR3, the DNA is TGTGCCAGCAGGACACAGGGAGGCTACGAGCAGTACTTC. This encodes CASRTQGGYEQYF.

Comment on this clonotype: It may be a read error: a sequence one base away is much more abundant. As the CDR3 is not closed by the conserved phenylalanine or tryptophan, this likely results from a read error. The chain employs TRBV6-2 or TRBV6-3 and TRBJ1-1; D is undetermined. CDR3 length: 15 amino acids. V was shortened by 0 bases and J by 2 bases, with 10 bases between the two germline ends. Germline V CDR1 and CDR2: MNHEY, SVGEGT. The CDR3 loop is CASSYSRRTNTEAFS. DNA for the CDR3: TGTGCCAGCAGTTACTCGCGCCGAACTAACACTGAAGCTTTCTCT.

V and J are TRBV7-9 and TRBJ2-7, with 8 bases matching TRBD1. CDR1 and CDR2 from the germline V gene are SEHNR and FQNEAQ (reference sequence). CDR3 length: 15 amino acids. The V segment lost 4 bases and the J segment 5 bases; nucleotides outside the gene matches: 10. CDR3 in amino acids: CASSSTGAEGDEQYF. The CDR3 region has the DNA TGTGCCAGCAGCTCGACAGGGGCAGAGGGGGACGAGCAGTACTTC.